This TCR beta chain was captured in a study of cytomegalovirus exposure and HLA in healthy donors (dated by TCRdb to 2017 to 2019). Regarding the complete study: According to an earlier analysis of a few hundred of the donors, 150 million to 200 million T cells yielded 100 million or so unique TCR beta sequences and 276 Gb of sequence data. Roughly 320 gigabases of sequencing data and tens of millions of unique TCR sequences made up an early release that covered fewer than 650 HLA-typed donors. Of the roughly 400 genotyped donors, about 80% fell in the genetic ancestry cluster associated with self-reported Caucasian donors. The aim of the study was to test whether cataloging public T cell receptors could identify signatures of past pathogen exposure. The study used immunosequencing to profile the T cell repertoires of under 700 subjects and linked those repertoires to cytomegalovirus serostatus. A separate validation cohort of 90 to 150 different subjects was used in addition to the roughly 700-subject first cohort. The study combined high-throughput TCR immunosequencing, statistical association of individual TCRs with disease status, and machine learning to predict cytomegalovirus infection status. A later analysis re-examined previously published TCR beta repertoires from about 700 donors and added high-resolution HLA genotyping to investigate patterns of TCR occurrence. In the later analysis, no new phenotypic data were used to find candidate immune exposures; instead, reliance was placed on TCR beta sequences and their occurrence across donors. An earlier analysis of fewer than 750 of the donors used high-throughput TCR beta sequencing to judge whether each TCR beta V gene segment behaved as functional or pseudogenic. Donor age, sex, ethnicity and CMV serostatus were collected together with the repertoire data. A later genetic analysis took genome-wide SNP genotypes for 398 of the 666 donors and used that subset as a discovery cohort. All discovery cohort repertoires had been generated on a single sequencing platform. Both class I and class II loci were covered by HLA typing, at four-digit resolution. Typing coverage varied by locus: roughly 620-640 donors for A, B, C, DRB1 and DQB1; around 560 for DQA1; approximately 610 for DPA1; roughly 470 for DPB1. Four to six DR-DQ haplotypes were handled as single units for association and clustering, since linkage in the cohort was strong. Among around 400 genotyped donors of the cohort, an average of around 220,000 unique TCR beta nucleotide sequences was sequenced per donor, of which about 19% were non-productive. Overall study outcomes, separate from this receptor: A cluster of highly shared sequence variants was judged likely to be a technical artifact of the sequencing pipeline. CMV serostatus was the only immune exposure information available for the cohort. Roughly uniform sequencing depth across donors was assumed in presence/absence analyses, although this assumption may not hold. Some IMGT-functional V segments, including TRBV6-2 and TRBV6-3, could not be distinguished by the 87-base-pair reads and were therefore excluded. A further reported finding was that TCR beta sequences accurately predicted the HLA-A and HLA-B alleles for most subjects in the first cohort. In an earlier analysis of 587 of the donors, most TCR beta V segments appeared in productive rearrangements about 87% or about 30% of the time, broadly matching IMGT annotations. A later analysis found that TCR association rates varied across HLA loci, with DRB1 alleles showing the most associated TCRs and HLA-C alleles the fewest. A later analysis associated 16,951 TCR beta sequences with specific HLA alleles at a false discovery rate of 0.05. A total of 150 or so TCR beta chains were listed by the study as associated with cytomegalovirus. In a later genetic analysis, a missense DCLRE1C variant was associated with V-gene and J-gene trimming of TCR beta chains, and the association was replicated in an independent cohort. In a later analysis, HLA-associated TCR beta chains showed more clonal expansion and lower generation probabilities than non-associated chains that were equally common. Correlated functional status among segregating V segments might reflect linkage disequilibrium, but an unknown experimental factor could not be ruled out. Strong co-occurrence of HLA alleles, especially DR and DQ, made assigning TCR associations to individual alleles difficult. A few of the identified cytomegalovirus-associated TCR beta chains were confirmed in vitro to be specific for cytomegalovirus antigens. The classifier was reported to diagnose cytomegalovirus status with high specificity and sensitivity in both the original and validation cohorts. Compared with the roughly 600-donor mean, donors in an Asian-associated ancestry cluster had fewer N-insertions in productive TCRs, according to a later genetic analysis. Because counts were too low, roughly 18 rarely observed V segments, including chromosome 9 orphons, were left out of the earlier analysis of about 500 of the donors. In this cohort, only TCR beta chains were sequenced, and detectable features were limited by the absence of alpha or paired-chain data. The authors suggested that the approach could potentially be extended to other disease states and immunological phenotypes. According to a later analysis, parvovirus B19, influenza, CMV and Epstein-Barr virus appeared linked to several top co-occurrence clusters. HLA typing was unavailable for some donors at each locus, so association tests used only the typed subset. Most TCR sequences were seen in very few donors, while some public TCRs were found in many individuals. Most CMV-associated TCR beta chains appeared to be HLA-restricted in a later analysis, and the HLA associations seemed to be driven largely by CMV exposure.

The method behind the library was the immunoSEQ multiplex PCR assay. A mixture of 60 forward primers for TCR Vbeta segments and 13 reverse primers for TCR Jbeta segments was used in the multiplex PCR. The CDR3 region of rearranged TCR beta genes was amplified from genomic DNA by a multiplex PCR assay. The Illumina HiSeq System was used to sequence the amplified TCR beta libraries as 87-base-pair reads. Per the authors' processing: A later analysis counted tens of millions of unique TCR beta chains across the approximately 700 repertoires, and around 9.9 million of these chains were shared by at least two donors. Raw reads were error-corrected and collapsed into unique sequences with a nearest-neighbor algorithm that merged closely related sequences to remove PCR and sequencing errors. Alignment of CDR3 sequences to IMGT reference sequences was used to assign V, D and J gene segments. For a sequence to be retained, a match of at least six nucleotides was required to both a V gene segment and a J gene segment. Rearrangements were called productive when the CDR3 lacked stop codons and stayed in frame with V and J; all others were non-productive. CDR3 was defined according to IMGT convention as the region running from the second conserved V-encoded cysteine to the conserved J-encoded phenylalanine. The earlier analysis of about 610 of the donors excluded any sequence lacking an unambiguous match to a single V gene segment. An earlier analysis of 587 of the donors classified V segments as functional when productive rearrangements were above 56.7% and as segregating when the standard deviation between donors was above 5%. To diagnose cytomegalovirus status from the catalog of TCR beta chain sequences, a statistical classification framework was built. A later analysis assigned V and J genes by comparing TCR nucleotide sequences with IMGT/GENE-DB human TR gene sequences. A later analysis assigned CDR3 sequences and most-parsimonious VDJ recombination scenarios with the TCRdist pipeline. A later analysis defined each TCR beta chain by its CDR3 amino acid sequence plus V-gene family, and excluded reads lacking a unique V-gene family. To address suspected cross-contamination and a sequencing artifact, a later analysis removed 550 to 750 highly shared, low-generation-probability nucleotide sequences. For each public chain, a later analysis derived a clonal expansion index from normalized ranks of inferred template counts within each repertoire. Generation probabilities in a later analysis came from a VDJ recombination model fitted to out-of-frame rearrangements, and those results were checked against IGoR. In a later analysis, hypergeometric tests were used to score TCR-TCR, TCR-HLA and TCR-CMV co-occurrence, with a repertoire-size bias correction applied to TCR pairs. To estimate false discovery rates, a later analysis permuted the HLA or CMV assignments 20 times. In a later analysis, co-occurring TCRs were grouped using DBSCAN, with TCRdist sequence similarity added in when clustering inside HLA-allele-positive subsets. Repertoires with fewer than 30,000 or more than 120,000 public chains, plus five repertoires with anomalous nucleotide sharing, were excluded from co-occurrence clustering. TCRdb holds this immuneACCESS table with in-frame rearrangements only. Some clones are missing; in checked studies, unresolved V genes explain under half, and the rest has no known cause. Clone size and the V and J calls come from that table; the DNA yielded D and trimming. The sample table shows more than 200,000 clones, and about 83% are seen once. Clones ranked in the top ten supply 15% to 19% of the sample.

The germline V gene (reference sequence) specifies MNHEY as CDR1 and SMNVEV as CDR2. Including cysteine and phenylalanine, the CDR3 has 16 amino acids. This entry keeps only the CDR3 DNA: 48 bases, framed from base 1. Trimming accounts for 0 bases at V and 8 bases at J, while the number of junction bases matched to no gene is 11. The cohort comprised some 730 healthy bone marrow donors. At the time of sampling, all cohort members were nominally healthy, though unrecorded immune exposures were likely present. The donor was CMV seronegative and was included in the group of about 350 seronegative cohort members. A peripheral blood sample was provided by each donor, and peripheral blood mononuclear cells were used for TCR beta sequencing. Genomic DNA extraction from the blood cell samples was performed with the Qiagen DNeasy Blood Extraction Kit. Turning to this clone: The antigen it recognizes is unknown. The sample holds no much larger clone one base away, and base qualities are not on file.

The chain is encoded by TRBV27 joined to TRBJ1-2; 8 central nucleotides agree with TRBD1. The TCR was taken from a man aged 35-49 years in good health and CMV-seronegative. Sequencing used PBMCs. In nucleotide form, the sequence is TGTGCCAGCAGTTTATCGATTAACGCAGGGGGCATCGGCTACACCTTC. Translated, it reads CASSLSINAGGIGYTF.